This T cell receptor beta chain was sequenced in a study of cytomegalovirus exposure and HLA in healthy donors. General observations from the study: A later analysis linked a missense DCLRE1C variant to TCR beta V- and J-gene trimming.

Vbeta (60) and Jbeta (13) primers were used in the PCR. This table comes from immunoSEQ multiplex PCR, and its TCRdb copy is limited to in-frame clones, with some not included. The sample includes some 140,000 clones, roughly three quarters of them seen just once. This clone appeared once. Its specificity is unknown. The CDR3 contains 14 residues. The V end was cut by 2 bases, the J end by 1 base, with 9 bases between. Germline values: CDR1 SGHRS, CDR2 YFSETQ. Sample: PBMCs. The rearrangement joins TRBV5-1 to TRBJ2-5, with D hard to call. The origin of this receptor is a man aged 30 to 45 in good health and CMV-seronegative. The CDR3 sequence: CASSFSGFQETQYF. The DNA for the CDR3 is TGCGCCAGCAGCTTCTCGGGTTTCCAAGAGACCCAGTACTTC.